The 27 T cell receptor beta chains given below trace back to one sample, sequenced in a study of blood T cell repertoires in COVID-19 (dated by TCRdb to the early 2020s). Receptor libraries were prepared by the immunoSEQ multiplex PCR assay. The immuneACCESS repertoire file appears here via TCRdb, limited to in-frame rearrangements. These files lack a portion of the clones; in checked studies, under half of the deficit traces to unresolved V genes, and the cause of the others is not known. Within this sample are some 240,000 clones, with 70% to 90% of them counted one time only. The ten largest clones represent 2.4% of the sample. Sequenced sample: peripheral blood. Every receptor here comes from a woman in her seventies with COVID-19, enrolled during active disease.

The CDR3 loop is CSVAGQALNTEAFF. The CDR3 coding sequence is TGCAGCGTTGCAGGGCAGGCCTTGAACACTGAAGCTTTCTTT. The chain has TRBV29-1 and TRBJ1-1, with a weak D call TRBD1 (5 bases). The germline V gene has CDR1 SQVTM and CDR2 ANQGSEA. Trimming stripped 4 bases from V and 0 bases from J, with 12 bases between. The CDR3 length is 14 residues.

This sequence joins TRBV7-6 and TRBJ1-1; tentatively, D is TRBD1 (6 bases). The germline CDR1 and CDR2 sequences are SGHVS and FNYEAQ. CDR3 length: 19 residues. Trimming removed 1 base at V and 1 base at J, with 22 bases between. DNA for the CDR3: TGTGCCAGCAGCTTAGGGCCCGCGGGGGCGACGAGGGGGAACACTGAAGCTTTCTTT. It translates to CASSLGPAGATRGNTEAFF.

The rearrangement joins TRBV7-2 to TRBJ2-3, with TRBD2 matching over 8 bases. After removal of 1 base from V and 5 bases from J, the junction contained 8 bases not matched to a gene. The CDR3 consists of 16 residues. CDR1 and CDR2 (germline): SGHTA, FQGNSA. The CDR3 coding sequence is TGTGCCAGCAGCTTAGGGACTAGCCTTTCGAGAGATACGCAGTATTTT. Amino acids: CASSLGTSLSRDTQYF.

The CDR3 region has the DNA TGTGCCAGCACCGGCGACTTATCCAATGAGCAGTTCTTC. It yields the protein CASTGDLSNEQFF. The chain links TRBV12-3 or TRBV12-4 to TRBJ2-1; D not resolved. The CDR3 runs 13 residues. Trimming removed 7 bases at V and 6 bases at J, with 13 bases between.

This sequence joins TRBV24-1 and TRBJ1-2; D not resolved. Trimming took off 5 bases at V and 5 bases at J, with 8 bases between the two ends. CDR1 is KGHDR and CDR2 is SFDVKD in the germline V gene. The CDR3 contains 12 residues. The CDR3 sequence is CATSATEYGYTF. The CDR3 DNA is TGTGCCACCAGTGCCACAGAATATGGCTACACCTTC.

The CDR3 here is CASSQMTRGEQYF. The CDR3 nucleotides read TGTGCCAGTAGCCAAATGACCAGGGGCGAGCAGTACTTC. The chain has TRBV19 and TRBJ2-7, with D possibly matching TRBD1 (6 bases). The germline CDR1 and CDR2 sequences are LNHDA and SQIVND (reference sequence). The V end lost 6 bases, the J end lost 6 bases, and 15 bases lay between the germline ends. This CDR3 is built from 13 residues. Variable domain in full (rest from reference TRBV19 and TRBJ2-7): DGGITQSPKYLFRKEGQNVTLSCEQNLNHDAMYWYRQDPGQGLRLIYYSQIVNDFQKGDIAEGYSVSREKKESFPLTVTSAQKNPTAFYLCASSQMTRGEQYFGPGTRLTVT.

This clone was counted once. The rearrangement links TRBV14 to TRBJ2-5, with D perhaps TRBD2 (6 bases). Germline V CDR1 and CDR2: SGHDN, FVKESK. The CDR3 has 13 amino acids. V was cut by 4 bases and J by 5 bases, with 11 bases left in between. CDR3 region: CASSRQRAETQYF. DNA of the CDR3: TGTGCCAGCAGCCGACAGCGGGCGGAGACCCAGTACTTC.

The CDR3 loop reads CASVGQGFQPQHF. CDR3 bases: TGTGCCAGCGTCGGTCAGGGGTTTCAGCCCCAGCATTTT. The J gene is TRBJ1-5, the V gene TRBV28; D is perhaps TRBD1 (6 bases). Per the germline V gene, CDR1 is MDHEN and CDR2 is SYDVKM. V was shortened by 8 bases and J by 6 bases, with 14 bases between the two germline ends. CDR3 length equals 13 residues.

The chain has TRBV30 and TRBJ1-1; TRBD1 might be the D (5 bases). V gave up 8 bases and J gave up 4 bases, with 11 bases separating them. Per the germline V gene, CDR1 is GTSNPN and CDR2 is SVGIG (reference sequence). The CDR3 loop spans 11 amino acids. The CDR3 DNA reads TGTGCCCGATGGGGGGGCACTGAAGCTTTCTTT. The encoded protein is CARWGGTEAFF.

The rearrangement joins TRBV25-1 to TRBJ2-7; 14 bases align to TRBD2. V lost 8 bases and J lost 3; bases outside the gene matches: 9. The CDR3 runs 16 residues. Germline V CDR1 and CDR2: MGHDK, SYGVNS. The DNA for the CDR3 is TGTGCCAGCGAGAGGGGGACTAGCGGGAGTTTCTACGAGCAGTACTTC. This gives the protein CASERGTSGSFYEQYF.

The rearrangement joins TRBV6-5 to TRBJ2-1, with 7 bases aligning to TRBD1. With V trimmed by 5 bases and J by 10 bases, 11 bases remained unmatched. Germline CDR1 reads MNHEY; CDR2 reads SVGAGI. This CDR3 has 14 residues. The CDR3 loop is CASSPRQGGGEQFF. The CDR3 DNA reads as TGTGCCAGCAGTCCCCGACAGGGCGGCGGGGAGCAGTTCTTC.

V usage is TRBV6-1 and J usage is TRBJ1-1; 7 bases agree with TRBD1. Germline lookup yields CDR1 MNHNS and CDR2 SASEGT. CDR3 length: 13 amino acids. Trimming cost V 3 bases and J 4 bases; bases outside gene matches: 2. Here the CDR3 DNA reads TGTGCCAGCAGTGAGACAGGGCTCACTGAAGCTTTCTTT. Protein: CASSETGLTEAFF.

The V gene is TRBV7-2, the J gene TRBJ2-3; D is uncertain. Trimming removed 5 bases from V and 5 bases from J, with 17 bases in between. The CDR3 totals 15 residues. Germline-derived CDR1 and CDR2 are SGHTA and FQGNSA. The CDR3 nucleotides are TGTGCCAGCAGCGGCGGTGGTGGAGTCGGAGATACGCAGTATTTT. Amino acid sequence: CASSGGGGVGDTQYF.

J is TRBJ1-2 and V is TRBV18, with TRBD1 matching over 7 bases. V lost 6 bases and J lost 4; bases outside the gene matches: 8. CDR1 KGHSH and CDR2 LQKENI come from the germline V gene. The CDR3 consists of 14 residues. CDR3 sequence reads: CASSAGQLAYGYTF. CDR3 nucleotide sequence: TGTGCCAGCTCGGCGGGACAGCTGGCCTATGGCTACACCTTC.

CDR3 DNA sequence: TGTGCCAGCAGTGCGGAGCGGGGGGCATCAGATACGCAGTATTTT. Translated, it gives CASSAERGASDTQYF. The chain links TRBV2 to TRBJ2-3; 9 bases line up with TRBD2. Looked up from germline, CDR1 is SNHLY and CDR2 is FYNNEI. CDR3 length: 15 amino acids. The ends lost 4 bases at V and 4 bases at J; junction bases unmatched: 6.

This chain links TRBV9 with TRBJ1-1; 7 bases map to TRBD1. CDR1 and CDR2 (germline): SGDLS, YYNGEE. The CDR3 extends over 14 amino acids. Trimming removed 0 bases from V and 4 bases from J; junction bases left unmatched: 3. Written as DNA, the CDR3 is TGTGCCAGCAGCGTAGCCGACAGGGTCACTGAAGCTTTCTTT. Protein product: CASSVADRVTEAFF.

The gene calls are TRBV5-5 and TRBJ1-4; 7 bases are shared with TRBD1. The CDR3 contains 16 residues. V lost 2 bases, J lost 0 bases, and 4 bases stayed unmatched. Germline assignment: CDR1 SGHKS and CDR2 YYEKEE (reference sequence). This CDR3 reads CASSFRQGTTNEKLFF. DNA of the CDR3: TGTGCCAGCAGCTTTAGACAGGGAACAACTAATGAAAAACTGTTTTTT.

V gene TRBV7-2 combines with J gene TRBJ1-6, with 9 bases fitting TRBD1. Germline CDR1 SGHTA, CDR2 FQGNSA. V lost 4 bases to trimming and J lost 9 bases; unmatched junction nucleotides: 4. This CDR3 has 14 residues. The CDR3, as DNA: TGTGCCAGCAGCTCCTGGACAGGGGTTTCACCCCTCCACTTT. Amino acids: CASSSWTGVSPLHF.

The chain links TRBV5-4 to TRBJ2-1, with 11 bases identical to TRBD1. CDR1 is SGHNT, CDR2 YYREEE, per germline (reference sequence). The CDR3 runs to 16 residues. V shed 4 bases and J 7 bases; nucleotides not matched to a gene: 10. The CDR3 sequence: CASSQLGQGVGNEQFF. In nucleotides, the CDR3 is TGTGCCAGCAGCCAACTGGGACAGGGGGTGGGAAATGAGCAGTTCTTC.

The chain has TRBV7-8 and TRBJ2-1; TRBD2 agrees at 11 bases. The V segment lost 4 bases and the J segment 9 bases; nucleotides outside the gene matches: 14. The CDR3 is made up of 17 amino acids. CDR1 and CDR2 from the germline V gene are SGHVS and FQNEAQ. The CDR3 region is CASSSHLAGGMSPEQFF. The CDR3 DNA reads as TGTGCCAGCAGCTCACATTTAGCGGGGGGGATGTCCCCTGAGCAGTTCTTC.

The rearrangement uses TRBV11-2 and TRBJ1-4; D might be TRBD1 (6 bases). In germline, CDR1 is SGHAT, CDR2 FQNNGV. V was trimmed by 3 bases and J by 2 bases, leaving 10 bases between them. The CDR3 length is 15 residues. CDR3 DNA sequence: TGTGCCAGCAGCTTTAGCCAGGGGACTAATGAAAAACTGTTTTTT. Residues: CASSFSQGTNEKLFF.

The chain joins TRBV6-5 to TRBJ1-4; D remains unclear. There are 15 residues in the CDR3. Germline-derived CDR1 and CDR2 are MNHEY and SVGAGI. Trimming removed 6 bases at V and 2 bases at J, with 13 bases between. Here the CDR3 reads CASRAEGYTNEKLFF. The CDR3 DNA is TGTGCCAGCAGGGCCGAGGGCTATACTAATGAAAAACTGTTTTTT.

This chain links TRBV11-2 with TRBJ2-3; D is unresolved. CDR3 size: 13 residues. Trimming pared 0 bases from V and 3 bases from J, leaving 4 bases between. Germline V CDR1 and CDR2: SGHAT, FQNNGV. CDR3: CASSLDRTDTQYF. CDR3 nucleotide sequence: TGTGCCAGCAGCTTAGATAGAACAGATACGCAGTATTTT. The whole variable domain, filled in from reference TRBV11-2 and TRBJ2-3, reads EAGVAQSPRYKIIEKRQSVAFWCNPISGHATLYWYQQILGQGPKLLIQFQNNGVVDDSQLPKDRFSAERLKGVDSTLKIQPAKLEDSAVYLCASSLDRTDTQYFGPGTRLTVL.

The chain is built from TRBV7-2 and TRBJ2-2, with TRBD2 matching 12 bases. V lost 5 bases, J lost 5 bases, and 9 bases stayed unmatched. CDR3 length: 17 residues. Germline V CDR1 and CDR2: SGHTA, FQGNSA. The CDR3 sequence is CASSPQGLAGLTGELFF. In nucleotides, the CDR3 is TGTGCCAGCAGCCCCCAAGGACTAGCGGGATTAACCGGGGAGCTGTTTTTT.

The CDR3 loop is CASSSPALLAGEWGADTQYF. For the CDR3, the DNA is TGTGCCAGCAGCAGCCCCGCCCTACTAGCGGGAGAATGGGGGGCAGATACGCAGTATTTT. The gene calls are TRBV7-3 and TRBJ2-3, with 11 bases identical to TRBD2. Germline V gene sequence: CDR1 SGHTA, CDR2 FQGTGA. The CDR3 loop spans 20 amino acids. Trimming took 5 bases from V and 4 from J; bases not matched to a gene: 20.

The chain recombines TRBV10-3 with TRBJ1-2; possible D gene TRBD1, 6 bases. Germline V gene lookup returns CDR1 ENHRY and CDR2 SYGVKD. The CDR3 totals 16 residues. The V and J ends lost 6 bases and 0 bases respectively, with 17 bases between them. The CDR3 here is CAIREHRVRPNYGYTF. For the CDR3, the DNA is TGTGCCATCAGGGAACACAGGGTGAGGCCTAACTATGGCTACACCTTC.

V gene TRBV2 combines with J gene TRBJ2-3, with TRBD2 matching 11 bases. The V gene end was trimmed by 5 bases and the J gene end by 4 bases; junction bases not matched to a gene: 8. Germline V gene data show CDR1 as SNHLY and CDR2 as FYNNEI. This CDR3 is 16 amino acids long. The CDR3 DNA is TGTGCCAGCAGTTTTAATAGCGGGAGGGTGGCAGATACGCAGTATTTT. Protein product: CASSFNSGRVADTQYF.